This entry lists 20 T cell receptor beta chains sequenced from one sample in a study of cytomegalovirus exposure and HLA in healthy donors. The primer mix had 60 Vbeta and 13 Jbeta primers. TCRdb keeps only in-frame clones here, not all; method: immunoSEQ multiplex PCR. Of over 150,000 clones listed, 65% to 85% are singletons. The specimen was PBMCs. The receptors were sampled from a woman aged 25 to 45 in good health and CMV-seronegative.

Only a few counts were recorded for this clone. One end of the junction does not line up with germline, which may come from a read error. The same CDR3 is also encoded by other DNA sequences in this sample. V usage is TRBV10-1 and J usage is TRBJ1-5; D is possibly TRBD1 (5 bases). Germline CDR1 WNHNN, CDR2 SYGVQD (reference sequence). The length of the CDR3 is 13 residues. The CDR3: CASSRQISQPQHF. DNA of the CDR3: TGCGCTAGCAGCCGACAGATCTCTCAGCCCCAGCATTTT.

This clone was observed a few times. The CDR3 is CASTLDVYYGYTF. The DNA of the CDR3 is TGTGCCAGCACCCTAGACGTCTACTATGGCTACACCTTC. V usage is TRBV6-1 and J usage is TRBJ1-2; D not resolved. Trimming pared 7 bases from V and 3 bases from J, leaving 12 bases between. Germline CDR1 is MNHNS and CDR2 is SASEGT. The CDR3 is 13 amino acids.

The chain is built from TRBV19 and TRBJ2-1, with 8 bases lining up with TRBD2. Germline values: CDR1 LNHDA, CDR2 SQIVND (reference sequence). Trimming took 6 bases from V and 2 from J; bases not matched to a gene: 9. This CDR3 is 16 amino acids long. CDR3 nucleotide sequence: TGTGCCAGTAGAGATAGCGGGGTAGCTACCTACAATGAGCAGTTCTTC. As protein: CASRDSGVATYNEQFF.

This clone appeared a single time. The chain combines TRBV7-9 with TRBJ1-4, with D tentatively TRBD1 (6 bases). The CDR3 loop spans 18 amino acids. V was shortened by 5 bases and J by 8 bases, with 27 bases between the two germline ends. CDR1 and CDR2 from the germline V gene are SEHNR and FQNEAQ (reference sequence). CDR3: CASSLQWRNGGRGEKLFF. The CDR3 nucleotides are TGTGCCAGCAGCCTCCAATGGAGAAACGGGGGGCGAGGAGAAAAACTGTTTTTT.

CDR3 sequence: CASSYRTGVNEKLFF. CDR3 DNA sequence: TGTGCCAGCAGTTACAGGACAGGAGTTAATGAAAAACTGTTTTTT. This chain connects TRBV6-5 to TRBJ1-4, with TRBD1 matching over 7 bases. V trimming: 2 bases; J trimming: 4 bases; junction bases outside the gene matches: 4. The CDR3 contains 15 residues. Germline loops: CDR1 MNHEY, CDR2 SVGAGI.

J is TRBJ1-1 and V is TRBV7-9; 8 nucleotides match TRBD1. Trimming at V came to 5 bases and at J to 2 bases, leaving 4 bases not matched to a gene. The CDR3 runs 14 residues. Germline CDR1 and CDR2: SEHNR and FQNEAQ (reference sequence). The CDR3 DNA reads TGTGCCAGCAGCCAACAGGGGGGAAACACTGAAGCTTTCTTT. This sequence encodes CASSQQGGNTEAFF.

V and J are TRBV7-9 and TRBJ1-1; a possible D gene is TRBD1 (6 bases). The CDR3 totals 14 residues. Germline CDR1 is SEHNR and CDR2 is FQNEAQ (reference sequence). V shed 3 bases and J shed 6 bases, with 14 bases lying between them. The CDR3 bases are TGTGCCAGCAGCTTCCCAGGGGATCTCGCTGAAGCTTTCTTT. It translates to CASSFPGDLAEAFF.

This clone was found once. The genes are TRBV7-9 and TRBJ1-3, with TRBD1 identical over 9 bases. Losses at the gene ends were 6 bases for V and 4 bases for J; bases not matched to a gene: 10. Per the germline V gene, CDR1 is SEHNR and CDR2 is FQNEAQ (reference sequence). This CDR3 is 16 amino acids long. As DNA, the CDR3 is TGTGCCAGCAGACCTCGACAGGGGGGTTCCGGAAACACCATATATTTT. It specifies CASRPRQGGSGNTIYF.

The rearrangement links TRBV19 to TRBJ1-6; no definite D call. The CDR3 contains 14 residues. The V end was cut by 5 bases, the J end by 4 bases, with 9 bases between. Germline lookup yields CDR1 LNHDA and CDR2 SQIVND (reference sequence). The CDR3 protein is CASSPRPYNSPLHF. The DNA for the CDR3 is TGTGCCAGTAGTCCTAGACCGTATAATTCACCCCTCCACTTT.

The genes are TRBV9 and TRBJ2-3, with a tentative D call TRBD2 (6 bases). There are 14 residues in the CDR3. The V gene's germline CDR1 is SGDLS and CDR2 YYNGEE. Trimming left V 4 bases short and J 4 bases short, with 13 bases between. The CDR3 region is CASSPRGVADTQYF. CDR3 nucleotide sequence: TGTGCCAGCAGCCCCCGCGGGGTCGCAGATACGCAGTATTTT.

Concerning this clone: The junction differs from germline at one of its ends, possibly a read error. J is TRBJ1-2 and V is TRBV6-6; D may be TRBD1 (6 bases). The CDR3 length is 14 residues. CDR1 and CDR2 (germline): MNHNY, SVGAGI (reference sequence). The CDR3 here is CASSASGALGNLAF. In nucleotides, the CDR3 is TGTGCCAGCAGTGCCTCAGGGGCCCTCGGGAACCTCGCCTTC.

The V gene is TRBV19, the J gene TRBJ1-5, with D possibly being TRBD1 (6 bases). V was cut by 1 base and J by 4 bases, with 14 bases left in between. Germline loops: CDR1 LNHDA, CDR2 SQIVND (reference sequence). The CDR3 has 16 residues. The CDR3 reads CASSIGGGRGNQPQHF. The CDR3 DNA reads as TGTGCCAGTAGTATAGGAGGCGGCAGGGGAAATCAGCCCCAGCATTTT.

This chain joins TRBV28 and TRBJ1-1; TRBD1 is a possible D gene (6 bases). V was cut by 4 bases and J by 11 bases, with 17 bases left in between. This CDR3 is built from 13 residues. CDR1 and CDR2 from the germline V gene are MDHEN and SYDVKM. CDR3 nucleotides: TGTGCCAGCAGTTCTGGACAAGGGGGTTTTGCTTTCTTT. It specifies CASSSGQGGFAFF.

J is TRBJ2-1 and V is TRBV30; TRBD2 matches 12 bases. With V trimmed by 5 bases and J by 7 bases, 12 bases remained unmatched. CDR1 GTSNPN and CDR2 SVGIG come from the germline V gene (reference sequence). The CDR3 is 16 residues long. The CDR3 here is CAWANLAGGPGNEQFF. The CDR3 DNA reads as TGTGCCTGGGCAAACCTAGCGGGAGGGCCAGGAAATGAGCAGTTCTTC.

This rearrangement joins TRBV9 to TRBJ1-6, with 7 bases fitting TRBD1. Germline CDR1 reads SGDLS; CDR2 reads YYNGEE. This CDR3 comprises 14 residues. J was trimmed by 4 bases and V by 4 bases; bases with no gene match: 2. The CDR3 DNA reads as TGTGCCAGCAGCAAGACAGGGTATAATTCACCCCTCCACTTT. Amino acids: CASSKTGYNSPLHF.

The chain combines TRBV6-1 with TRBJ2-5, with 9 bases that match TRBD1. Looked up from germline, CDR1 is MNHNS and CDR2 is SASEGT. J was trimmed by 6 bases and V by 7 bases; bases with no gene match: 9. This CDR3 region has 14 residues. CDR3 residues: CASNRGLAAQTQYF. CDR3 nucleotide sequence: TGTGCCAGCAACAGGGGGCTGGCAGCGCAGACCCAGTACTTC.

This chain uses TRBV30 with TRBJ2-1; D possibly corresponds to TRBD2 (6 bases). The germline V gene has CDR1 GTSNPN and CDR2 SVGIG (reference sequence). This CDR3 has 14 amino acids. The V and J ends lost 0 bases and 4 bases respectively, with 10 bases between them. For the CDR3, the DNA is TGTGCCTGGAGTGTAGTTCGGGAGTACAATGAGCAGTTCTTC. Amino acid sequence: CAWSVVREYNEQFF.

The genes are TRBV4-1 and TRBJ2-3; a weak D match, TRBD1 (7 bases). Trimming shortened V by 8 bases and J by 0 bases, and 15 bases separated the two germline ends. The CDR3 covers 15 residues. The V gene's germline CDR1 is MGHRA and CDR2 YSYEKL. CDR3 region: CASQGGQPSTDTQYF. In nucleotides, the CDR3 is TGCGCCAGCCAGGGGGGACAGCCTAGCACAGATACGCAGTATTTT.

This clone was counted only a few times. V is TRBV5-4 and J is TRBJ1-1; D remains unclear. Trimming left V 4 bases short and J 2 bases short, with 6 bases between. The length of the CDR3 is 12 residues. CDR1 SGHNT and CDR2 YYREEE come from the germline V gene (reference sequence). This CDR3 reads CASSLRNTEAFF. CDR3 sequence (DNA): TGTGCCAGCAGCCTCCGTAACACTGAAGCTTTCTTT.

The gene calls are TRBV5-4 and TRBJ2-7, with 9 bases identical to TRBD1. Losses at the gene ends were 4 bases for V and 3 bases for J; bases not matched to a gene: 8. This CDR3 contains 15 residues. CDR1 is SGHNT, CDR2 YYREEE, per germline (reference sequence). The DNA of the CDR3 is TGTGCCAGCAGCCGGGCAGGGACAGGGTTCTACGAGCAGTACTTC. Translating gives CASSRAGTGFYEQYF.